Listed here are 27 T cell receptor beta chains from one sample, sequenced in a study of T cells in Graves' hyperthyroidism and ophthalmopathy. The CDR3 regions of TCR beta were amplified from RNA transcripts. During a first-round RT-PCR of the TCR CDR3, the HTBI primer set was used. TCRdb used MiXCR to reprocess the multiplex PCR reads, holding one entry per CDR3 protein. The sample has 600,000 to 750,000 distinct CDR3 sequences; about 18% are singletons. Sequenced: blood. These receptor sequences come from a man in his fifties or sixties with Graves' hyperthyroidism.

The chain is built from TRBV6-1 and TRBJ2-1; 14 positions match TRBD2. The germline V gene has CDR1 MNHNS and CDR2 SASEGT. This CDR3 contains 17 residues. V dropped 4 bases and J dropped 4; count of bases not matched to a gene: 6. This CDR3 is CASSAGTSGSDYNEQFF. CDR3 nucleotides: TGTGCCAGCAGTGCCGGGACTAGCGGGAGTGATTACAATGAGCAGTTCTTC.

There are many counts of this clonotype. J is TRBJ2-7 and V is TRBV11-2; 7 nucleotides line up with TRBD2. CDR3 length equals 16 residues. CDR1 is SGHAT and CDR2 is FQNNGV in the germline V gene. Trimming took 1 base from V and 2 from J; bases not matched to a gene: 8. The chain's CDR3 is CASSLALAELPYEQYF. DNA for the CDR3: TGTGCCAGCAGCTTAGCCCTAGCGGAATTGCCCTACGAGCAGTACTTC.

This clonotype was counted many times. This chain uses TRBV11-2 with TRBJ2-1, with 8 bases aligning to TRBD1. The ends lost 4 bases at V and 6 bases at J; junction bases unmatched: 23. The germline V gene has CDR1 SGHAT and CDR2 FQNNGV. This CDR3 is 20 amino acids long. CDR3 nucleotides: TGTGCCAGCAGCTCCTACCGGGACAGGCGCCGGGACAAAGGTTTCAATGAGCAGTTCTTC. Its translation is CASSSYRDRRRDKGFNEQFF.

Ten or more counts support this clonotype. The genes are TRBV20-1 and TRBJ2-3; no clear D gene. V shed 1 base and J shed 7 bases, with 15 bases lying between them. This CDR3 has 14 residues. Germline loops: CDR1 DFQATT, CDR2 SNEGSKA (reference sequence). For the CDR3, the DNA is TGCAGTGCTAGAGCCCCCGAGATGCCTAATACGCAGTATTTT. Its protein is CSARAPEMPNTQYF.

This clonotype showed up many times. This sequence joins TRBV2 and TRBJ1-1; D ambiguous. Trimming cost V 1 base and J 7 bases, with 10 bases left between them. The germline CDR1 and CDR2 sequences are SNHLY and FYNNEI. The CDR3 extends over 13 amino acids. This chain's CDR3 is CASSEVLGFEAFF. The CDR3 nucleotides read TGTGCCAGCAGTGAAGTCCTGGGATTTGAAGCTTTCTTT.

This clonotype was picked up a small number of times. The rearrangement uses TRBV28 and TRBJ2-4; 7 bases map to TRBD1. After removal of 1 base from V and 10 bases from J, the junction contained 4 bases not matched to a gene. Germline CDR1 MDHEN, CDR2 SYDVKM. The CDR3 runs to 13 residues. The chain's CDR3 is CASSLYRGRIQYF. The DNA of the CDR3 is TGTGCCAGCAGTTTATACAGGGGTAGGATTCAGTACTTC. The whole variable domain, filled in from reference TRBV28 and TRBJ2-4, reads DVKVTQSSRYLVKRTGEKVFLECVQDMDHENMFWYRQDPGLGLRLIYFSYDVKMKEKGDIPEGYSVSREKKERFSLILESASTNQTSMYLCASSLYRGRIQYFGAGTRLSVL.

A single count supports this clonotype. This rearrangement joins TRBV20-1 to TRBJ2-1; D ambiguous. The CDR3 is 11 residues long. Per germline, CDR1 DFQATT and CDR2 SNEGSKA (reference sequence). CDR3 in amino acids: CRALGYNEQFF. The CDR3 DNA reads TGCAGGGCCCTCGGGTACAATGAGCAGTTCTTC.

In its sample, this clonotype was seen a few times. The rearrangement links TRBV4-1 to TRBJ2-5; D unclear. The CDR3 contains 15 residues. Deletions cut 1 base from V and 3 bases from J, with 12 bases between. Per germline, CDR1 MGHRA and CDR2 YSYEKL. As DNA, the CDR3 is TGCGCCAGCAGCCAAGTCTACTTGCGGAAAGAGACCCAGTACTTC. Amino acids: CASSQVYLRKETQYF.

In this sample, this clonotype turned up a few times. The CDR3, as DNA: TGTGCCAGCAGTTTAATAGGTCATACCGGGGAGCTGTTTTTT. It translates to CASSLIGHTGELFF. V is TRBV27 and J is TRBJ2-2, with D unresolved. The CDR3 has 14 residues. The germline V and J ends were trimmed by 2 bases and 5 bases, with 9 bases remaining between them. The V gene's germline CDR1 is MNHEY and CDR2 SMNVEV (reference sequence).

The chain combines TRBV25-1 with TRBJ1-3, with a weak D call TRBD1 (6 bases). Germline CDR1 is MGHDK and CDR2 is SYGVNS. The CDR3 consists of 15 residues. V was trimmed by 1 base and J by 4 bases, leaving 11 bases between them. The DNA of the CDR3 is TGTGCCAGCAGTGAATCGGATGGGACAGGAAACACCATATATTTT. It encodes CASSESDGTGNTIYF.

CDR3 sequence reads: CASSADNYGYTF. The CDR3 bases are TGTGCCAGCAGCGCCGACAATTATGGCTACACCTTC. The gene calls are TRBV9 and TRBJ1-2; D is ambiguous. The length of the CDR3 is 12 residues. Looked up from germline, CDR1 is SGDLS and CDR2 is YYNGEE. The V end lost 3 bases, the J end lost 5 bases, and 8 bases lay between the germline ends. The variable domain in full, completed from reference TRBV9 and TRBJ1-2, reads DSGVTQTPKHLITATGQRVTLRCSPRSGDLSVYWYQQSLDQGLQFLIQYYNGEERAKGNILERFSAQQFPDLHSELNLSSLELGDSALYFCASSADNYGYTFGSGTRLTVV.

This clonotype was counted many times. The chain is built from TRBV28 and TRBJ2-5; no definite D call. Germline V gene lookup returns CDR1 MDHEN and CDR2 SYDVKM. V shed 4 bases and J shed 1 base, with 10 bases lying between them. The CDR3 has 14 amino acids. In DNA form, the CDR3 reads TGTGCCAGCAGTTCAAACACGTTCCAAGAGACCCAGTACTTC. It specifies CASSSNTFQETQYF.

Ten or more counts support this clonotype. CDR3 sequence: CATKLAENTGELFF. CDR3 coding DNA: TGTGCCACGAAACTAGCGGAGAACACCGGGGAGCTGTTTTTT. The chain employs TRBV12-3 or TRBV12-4 and TRBJ2-2; 8 nucleotides agree with TRBD2. After removal of 10 bases from V and 1 base from J, the junction contained 5 bases not matched to a gene. The CDR3 spans 14 residues.

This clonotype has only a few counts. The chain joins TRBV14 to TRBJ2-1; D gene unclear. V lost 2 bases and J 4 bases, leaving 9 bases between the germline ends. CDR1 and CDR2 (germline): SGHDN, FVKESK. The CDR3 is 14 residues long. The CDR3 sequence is CASSQPPSYNEQFF. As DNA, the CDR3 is TGTGCCAGCAGCCAACCACCTAGTTACAATGAGCAGTTCTTC. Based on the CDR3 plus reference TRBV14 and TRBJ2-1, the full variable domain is EAGVTQFPSHSVIEKGQTVTLRCDPISGHDNLYWYRRVMGKEIKFLLHFVKESKQDESGMPNNRFLAERTGGTYSTLKVQPAELEDSGVYFCASSQPPSYNEQFFGPGTRLTVL.

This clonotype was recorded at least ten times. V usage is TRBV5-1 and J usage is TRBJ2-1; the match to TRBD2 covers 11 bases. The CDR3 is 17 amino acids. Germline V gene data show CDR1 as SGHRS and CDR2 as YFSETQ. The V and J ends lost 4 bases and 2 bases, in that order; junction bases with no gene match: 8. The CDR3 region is CASSKGLAVTPYNEQFF. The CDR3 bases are TGCGCCAGCAGCAAGGGACTAGCGGTTACACCCTACAATGAGCAGTTCTTC.

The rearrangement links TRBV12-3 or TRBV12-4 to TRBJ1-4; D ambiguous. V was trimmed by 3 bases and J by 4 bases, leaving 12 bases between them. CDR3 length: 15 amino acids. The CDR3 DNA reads TGTGCCAGCAGTTTGTTTGCGGGGAGTAATGAAAAACTGTTTTTT. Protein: CASSLFAGSNEKLFF.

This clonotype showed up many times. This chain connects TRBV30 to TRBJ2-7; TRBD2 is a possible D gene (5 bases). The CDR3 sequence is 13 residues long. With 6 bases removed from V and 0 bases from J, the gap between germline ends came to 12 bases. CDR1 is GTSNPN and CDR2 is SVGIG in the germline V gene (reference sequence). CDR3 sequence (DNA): TGTGCCTGCCACCGGGATATCTCCTACGAGCAGTACTTC. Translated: CACHRDISYEQYF.

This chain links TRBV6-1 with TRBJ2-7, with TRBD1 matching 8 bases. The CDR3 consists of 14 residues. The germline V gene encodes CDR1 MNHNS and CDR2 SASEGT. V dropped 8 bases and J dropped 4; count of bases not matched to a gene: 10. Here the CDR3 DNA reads TGTGCCAGCGAGAACCGACAGGGGTGGTACGAGCAGTACTTC. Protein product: CASENRQGWYEQYF.

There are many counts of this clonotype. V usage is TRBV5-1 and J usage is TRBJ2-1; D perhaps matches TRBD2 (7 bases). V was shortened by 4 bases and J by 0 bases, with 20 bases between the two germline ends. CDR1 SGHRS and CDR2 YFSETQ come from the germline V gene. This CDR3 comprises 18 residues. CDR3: CASSGGGLAANSYNEQFF. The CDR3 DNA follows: TGCGCCAGCAGCGGGGGGGGGCTAGCGGCCAACTCCTACAATGAGCAGTTCTTC.

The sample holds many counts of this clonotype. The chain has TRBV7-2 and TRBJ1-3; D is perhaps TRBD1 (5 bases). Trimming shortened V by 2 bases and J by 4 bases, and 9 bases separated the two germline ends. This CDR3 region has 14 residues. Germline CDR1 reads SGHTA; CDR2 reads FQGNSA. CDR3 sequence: CASSLLGPGNTIYF. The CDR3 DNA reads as TGTGCCAGCAGCTTATTGGGACCAGGAAACACCATATATTTT. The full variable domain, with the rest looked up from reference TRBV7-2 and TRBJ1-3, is GAGVSQSPSNKVTEKGKDVELRCDPISGHTALYWYRQSLGQGLEFLIYFQGNSAPDKSGLPSDRFSAERTGGSVSTLTIQRTQQEDSAVYLCASSLLGPGNTIYFGEGSWLTVV.

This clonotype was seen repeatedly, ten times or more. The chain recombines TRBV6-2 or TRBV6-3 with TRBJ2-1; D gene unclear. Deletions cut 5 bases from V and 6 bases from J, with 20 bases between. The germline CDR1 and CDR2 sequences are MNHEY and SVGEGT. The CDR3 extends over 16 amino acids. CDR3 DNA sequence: TGTGCCAGCAGTCCAGATGACGACCGCCTTGCCAATGAGCAGTTCTTC. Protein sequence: CASSPDDDRLANEQFF.

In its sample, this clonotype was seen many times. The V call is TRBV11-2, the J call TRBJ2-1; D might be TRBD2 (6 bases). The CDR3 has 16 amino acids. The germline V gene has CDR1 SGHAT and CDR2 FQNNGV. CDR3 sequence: CASREASGFSYNEQFF. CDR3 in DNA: TGTGCTTCAAGGGAGGCATCTGGTTTCTCCTACAATGAGCAGTTCTTC. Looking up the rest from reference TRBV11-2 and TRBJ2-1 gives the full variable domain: EAGVAQSPRYKIIEKRQSVAFWCNPISGHATLYWYQQILGQGPKLLIQFQNNGVVDDSQLPKDRFSAERLKGVDSTLKIQPAKLEDSAVYLCASREASGFSYNEQFFGPGTRLTVL.

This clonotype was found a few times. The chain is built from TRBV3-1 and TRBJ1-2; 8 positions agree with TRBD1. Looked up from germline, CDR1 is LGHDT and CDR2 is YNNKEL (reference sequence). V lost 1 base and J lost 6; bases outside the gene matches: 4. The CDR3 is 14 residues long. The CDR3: CASSQGTGINGYTF. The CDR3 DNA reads TGTGCCAGCAGCCAAGGGACAGGGATTAATGGCTACACCTTC.

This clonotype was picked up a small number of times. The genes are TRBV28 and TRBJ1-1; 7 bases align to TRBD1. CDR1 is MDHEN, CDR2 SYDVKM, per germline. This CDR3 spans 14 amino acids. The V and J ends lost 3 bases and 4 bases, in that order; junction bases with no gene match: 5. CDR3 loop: CASSFLGGGTEAFF. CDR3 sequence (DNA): TGTGCCAGCAGTTTTCTAGGGGGCGGCACTGAAGCTTTCTTT.

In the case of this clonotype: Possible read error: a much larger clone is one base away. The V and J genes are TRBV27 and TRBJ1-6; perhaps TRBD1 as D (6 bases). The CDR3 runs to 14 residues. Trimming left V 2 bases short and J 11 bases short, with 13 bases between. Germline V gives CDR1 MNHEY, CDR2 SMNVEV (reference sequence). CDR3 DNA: TGTGCCAGCAGTTTAAACAGGGTCAGACCACCCCTCCACTTT. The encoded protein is CASSLNRVRPPLHF.

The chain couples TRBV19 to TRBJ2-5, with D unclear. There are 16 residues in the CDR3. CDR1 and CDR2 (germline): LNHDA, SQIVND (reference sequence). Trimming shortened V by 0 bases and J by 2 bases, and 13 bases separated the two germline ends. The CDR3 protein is CASSIDRPATQETQYF. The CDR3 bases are TGTGCCAGTAGTATAGATCGTCCAGCGACGCAAGAGACCCAGTACTTC.

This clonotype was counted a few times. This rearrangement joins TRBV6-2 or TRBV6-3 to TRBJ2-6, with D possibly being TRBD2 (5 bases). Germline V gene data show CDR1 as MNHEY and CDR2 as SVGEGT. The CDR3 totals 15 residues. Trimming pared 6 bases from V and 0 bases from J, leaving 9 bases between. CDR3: CASSDYSSGANVLTF. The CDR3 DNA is TGTGCCAGCAGCGACTATAGCTCTGGGGCCAACGTCCTGACTTTC.